The sample holds a few counts of the clone carrying this T cell receptor beta chain. Its antigen is undetermined. Regarding time point: sample taken at primary tumor resection. Unsorted samples of tumor, nontumor lung or frozen PBMC had their whole RNA sequenced. The data originate from a study of spatial heterogeneity in lung cancer. Points from the study as a whole: Resection saw ubiquitous expanded tumor TCRs appear in blood more than follow-up did.

The library protocol tagged each TCR cDNA with a unique molecular identifier. One entry per CDR3 protein results from TCRdb running MiXCR on the 5' RACE reads. This table has under 10,000 distinct CDR3 sequences, approximately 5.4% appearing once. This TCR derives from a male donor with early-stage non-small cell lung cancer. The sample in question was PBMCs, obtained at surgery.

The DNA for the CDR3 is TGTGCCAGCAGACTCGGACATAGCATATACGAGCAGTACTTC. Translated, it gives CASRLGHSIYEQYF. The gene calls are TRBV27 and TRBJ2-7; D possibly corresponds to TRBD1 (5 bases). This CDR3 has 14 amino acids. Trimming cost V 6 bases and J 4 bases, with 16 bases left between them. The germline gives CDR1 MNHEY, CDR2 SMNVEV (reference sequence).